Below, 14 T cell receptor beta chains from the same sample are listed, as sequenced in a study of PD-1 blockade in classical Hodgkin lymphoma. Sample time point: newly diagnosed, previously untreated cHL patient sample. The assay was immunoSEQ multiplex PCR, and TCRdb's table has in-frame clones only and misses some. Of fewer than 35,000 clones in the sample, 94% are singletons; the top ten hold over 2%. The sample taken for sequencing was peripheral blood mononuclear cells (PBMCs). The receptors stem from a human donor with classical Hodgkin lymphoma.

The V and J genes are TRBV28 and TRBJ1-5, with TRBD1 matching 8 bases. J lost 6 bases, V lost 2 bases, and 3 bases had no gene match. The CDR3 consists of 14 residues. Germline loops: CDR1 MDHEN, CDR2 SYDVKM. In DNA, the CDR3 is TGTGCCAGCAGTTTAGGGACAGGAGTTCAGCCCCAGCATTTT. It is translated as CASSLGTGVQPQHF.

On this clone: A junction boundary mismatches the germline segment, possibly from a read error. The chain links TRBV28 to TRBJ1-6, with TRBD1 as a possible D gene (5 bases). Germline V gene sequence: CDR1 MDHEN, CDR2 SYDVKM. This CDR3 is 15 amino acids long. CDR3 amino acids: CASSRFEGYISPLHF. The CDR3 DNA is TGTGCCAGCAGCAGGTTTGAGGGGTATATTTCACCCCTCCACTTT.

V usage is TRBV28 and J usage is TRBJ1-2; D is ambiguous. This CDR3 has 13 amino acids. V was shortened by 2 bases and J by 7 bases, with 11 bases between the two germline ends. Looked up from germline, CDR1 is MDHEN and CDR2 is SYDVKM. This CDR3 reads CASSLGASRGYTF. For the CDR3, the DNA is TGTGCCAGCAGTTTAGGTGCCAGTCGTGGCTACACCTTC.

The rearrangement links TRBV9 to TRBJ2-7, with 11 bases matching TRBD1. The CDR3 loop spans 15 amino acids. V shed 0 bases, J shed 9 bases, and the junction held 8 bases outside the gene matches. Per the germline V gene, CDR1 is SGDLS and CDR2 is YYNGEE. The CDR3 nucleotides read TGTGCCAGCAGCGTAGAAGGGACAGGGGGATTGGGGCAGTACTTC. This encodes CASSVEGTGGLGQYF.

The rearrangement joins TRBV5-8 to TRBJ2-7, with D hard to call. The V end was cut by 3 bases, the J end by 4 bases, with 8 bases between. The CDR3 extends over 12 amino acids. Germline-derived CDR1 and CDR2 are SGHTS and YDEGEE. This CDR3 reads CASSYTLYEQYF. In DNA, the CDR3 is TGTGCCAGCAGCTATACCCTTTACGAGCAGTACTTC.

The rearrangement links TRBV2 to TRBJ2-7, with D possibly matching TRBD2 (6 bases). The CDR3 runs 13 residues. V lost 8 bases and J lost 3, with 14 bases in between. Germline CDR1 reads SNHLY; CDR2 reads FYNNEI. In nucleotides, the CDR3 is TGTGCCAGCGGCGGGGAAAACTACTACGAGCAGTACTTC. Its translation is CASGGENYYEQYF.

Worth noting for this clone: The germline gene is not matched at one end of the junction; a read error may be the cause. The V call is TRBV5-1, the J call TRBJ2-5, with a possible D match to TRBD2 (5 bases). Germline V gene data show CDR1 as SGHRS and CDR2 as YFSETQ. The CDR3 has 14 amino acids. This CDR3 reads CASSLAGVQETQYF. Written as DNA, the CDR3 is TGTGCCAGCAGCTTGGCGGGTGTACAAGAGACCCAGTACTTC. Filled out from reference TRBV5-1 and TRBJ2-5, the complete variable domain reads KAGVTQTPRYLIKTRGQQVTLSCSPISGHRSVSWYQQTPGQGLQFLFEYFSETQRNKGNFPGRFSGRQFSNSRSEMNVSTLELGDSALYLCASSLAGVQETQYFGPGTRLLVL.

This chain links TRBV11-2 with TRBJ1-1; D ambiguous. The CDR3 covers 14 residues. Trimming stripped 0 bases from V and 10 bases from J, with 15 bases between. Germline V gene lookup returns CDR1 SGHAT and CDR2 FQNNGV. The CDR3 protein is CASSLDQVQTLAFF. The CDR3 DNA sequence: TGTGCCAGCAGCTTAGATCAGGTACAGACTTTAGCTTTCTTT.

This sequence joins TRBV11-2 and TRBJ2-1, with TRBD2 as a possible D gene (6 bases). V lost 3 bases and J 0 bases, leaving 18 bases between the germline ends. This CDR3 has 18 amino acids. CDR1 is SGHAT and CDR2 is FQNNGV in the germline V gene. CDR3 coding DNA: TGTGCCAGCAGCTTCAGACCCGGCGGGATTGACTCCTACAATGAGCAGTTCTTC. Its protein is CASSFRPGGIDSYNEQFF.

J is TRBJ1-6 and V is TRBV5-4; no reliable D call. Trimming left V 1 base short and J 7 bases short, with 12 bases between. The germline CDR1 and CDR2 sequences are SGHNT and YYREEE (reference sequence). The CDR3 runs to 15 residues. CDR3 in DNA: TGTGCCAGCAGCTTGTGGGGTGTAACGAATTCACCCCTCCACTTT. This gives the protein CASSLWGVTNSPLHF.

The rearrangement joins TRBV5-1 to TRBJ2-1, with 7 bases matching TRBD2. The V segment lost 4 bases and the J segment 2 bases; nucleotides outside the gene matches: 9. Germline V gives CDR1 SGHRS, CDR2 YFSETQ. The length of the CDR3 is 16 residues. The CDR3 nucleotides read TGCGCCAGCAGCCTAACCCTAGCGGTTACCTACAATGAGCAGTTCTTC. Translation: CASSLTLAVTYNEQFF.

The chain couples TRBV10-3 to TRBJ1-3; no clear D gene. The CDR3 sequence is 14 residues long. Germline CDR1 ENHRY, CDR2 SYGVKD. Trimming removed 7 bases from V and 0 bases from J, with 10 bases in between. CDR3 nucleotides: TGTGCCATCACCGCGACGAGCTCTGGAAACACCATATATTTT. This codes for CAITATSSGNTIYF.

V and J are TRBV4-1 and TRBJ1-2; D is unresolved. Trimming left V 4 bases short and J 2 bases short, with 14 bases between. This CDR3 has 15 amino acids. Germline lookup yields CDR1 MGHRA and CDR2 YSYEKL. This CDR3 is CASSLDLPTNYGYTF. The CDR3 region has the DNA TGCGCCAGCAGCCTAGATCTCCCCACAAACTATGGCTACACCTTC.

The rearrangement links TRBV7-9 to TRBJ2-4, with 8 bases identical to TRBD1. The germline V gene encodes CDR1 SEHNR and CDR2 FQNEAQ (reference sequence). The CDR3 totals 16 residues. Germline trimming cut 0 bases from V and 2 bases from J; bases unmatched to any gene: 3. CDR3 loop: CASSLAYRGSKNIQYF. The CDR3 DNA sequence: TGTGCCAGCAGCTTAGCCTACAGGGGGTCCAAAAACATTCAGTACTTC.